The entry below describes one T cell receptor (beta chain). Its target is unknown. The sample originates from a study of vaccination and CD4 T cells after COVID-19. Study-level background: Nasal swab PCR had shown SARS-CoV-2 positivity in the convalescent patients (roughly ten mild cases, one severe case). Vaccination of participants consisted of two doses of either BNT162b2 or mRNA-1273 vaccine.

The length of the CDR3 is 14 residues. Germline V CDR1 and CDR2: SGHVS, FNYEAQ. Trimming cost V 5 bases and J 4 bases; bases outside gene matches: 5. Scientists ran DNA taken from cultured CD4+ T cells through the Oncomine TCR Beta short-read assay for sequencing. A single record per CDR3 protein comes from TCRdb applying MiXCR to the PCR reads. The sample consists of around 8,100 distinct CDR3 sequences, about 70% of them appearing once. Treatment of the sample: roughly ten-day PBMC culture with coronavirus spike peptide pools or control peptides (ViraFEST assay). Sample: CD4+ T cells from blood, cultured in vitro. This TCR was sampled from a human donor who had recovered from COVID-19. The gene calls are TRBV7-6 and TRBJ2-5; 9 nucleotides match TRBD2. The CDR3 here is CASSPSGTRETQYF. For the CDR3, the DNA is TGTGCCAGCAGCCCTAGCGGGACTCGAGAGACCCAGTACTTC. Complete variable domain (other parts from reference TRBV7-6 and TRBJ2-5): GAGVSQSPRYKVTKRGQDVALRCDPISGHVSLYWYRQALGQGPEFLTYFNYEAQQDKSGLPNDRFSAERPEGSISTLTIQRTEQRDSAMYRCASSPSGTRETQYFGPGTRLLVL.